The 10 T cell receptor beta chains below come from one sample, sequenced in a study of T cells in Graves' hyperthyroidism and ophthalmopathy (dated by TCRdb to between 2018 and 2020). Libraries were built with multiplex PCR. Sequenced using an Illumina HiSeq 2000. TCR beta CDR3 regions were amplified from RNA transcripts. For the first round of RT-PCR on the TCR CDR3, the HTBI primer set was used together with the Qiagen OneStep RT-PCR kit. TCRdb took the public reads, trimmed them with fastp at Q25, ran MiXCR for clone calling and kept in-frame beta chains. Rows merge per CDR3 protein into single entries with the most common DNA and genes. Present in this sample are over 350,000 distinct CDR3 sequences, about 18% of which were seen just once. The ten largest make up 35% to 50% of the sample. Sequences were obtained from blood. Every receptor here comes from a man younger than 30 with Graves' ophthalmopathy.

V gene TRBV6-5 combines with J gene TRBJ2-1, with D possibly matching TRBD2 (6 bases). This CDR3 spans 11 amino acids. Looked up from germline, CDR1 is MNHEY and CDR2 is SVGAGI. The V and J ends lost 2 bases and 12 bases respectively, with 8 bases between them. The CDR3 sequence is CASSYNGGQFF. DNA for the CDR3: TGTGCCAGCAGTTACAACGGGGGGCAGTTCTTC.

In its sample, this clonotype was seen many times. The chain employs TRBV12-3 or TRBV12-4 and TRBJ1-5; D ambiguous. This CDR3 spans 15 amino acids. Trimming shortened V by 6 bases and J by 5 bases, and 17 bases separated the two germline ends. Here the CDR3 DNA reads TGTGCCAGCAGCTATGGACCCCTTGGGGATCAGCCCCAGCATTTT. Amino acids: CASSYGPLGDQPQHF.

There are many counts of this clonotype. The V and J genes are TRBV12-3 or TRBV12-4 and TRBJ2-7; TRBD1 aligns across 9 bases. V gave up 10 bases and J gave up 2 bases; unmatched junction bases: 9. The CDR3 extends over 14 amino acids. CDR3 region: CATAMGQGTYEQYF. CDR3 nucleotide sequence: TGTGCCACCGCGATGGGACAGGGCACCTACGAGCAGTACTTC.

In its sample, this clonotype was seen many times. The chain uses TRBV7-6 and TRBJ2-7; 8 bases are shared with TRBD2. Germline V gene data show CDR1 as SGHVS and CDR2 as FNYEAQ. The CDR3 covers 14 residues. J was trimmed by 1 base and V by 2 bases; bases with no gene match: 1. CDR3 DNA: TGTGCCAGCAGCTTATTAGCGGGGTCCTACGAGCAGTACTTC. This sequence encodes CASSLLAGSYEQYF.

CDR3 sequence (DNA): TGCAGTGCCCATAGACAGGGATTAAACATTCAGTACTTC. Translating it yields CSAHRQGLNIQYF. The V gene is TRBV20-1, the J gene TRBJ2-4; 7 nucleotides agree with TRBD1. Trimming took 6 bases from V and 6 from J; bases not matched to a gene: 8. The CDR3 length is 13 residues. CDR1 is DFQATT and CDR2 is SNEGSKA in the germline V gene (reference sequence).

This sequence joins TRBV6-1 and TRBJ2-1; 9 positions agree with TRBD1. The V gene's germline CDR1 is MNHNS and CDR2 SASEGT. This CDR3 is 15 amino acids long. Germline trimming cut 8 bases from V and 9 bases from J; bases unmatched to any gene: 14. This CDR3 reads CASGDMDRGWGEQFF. As DNA, the CDR3 is TGTGCCAGCGGAGATATGGACAGGGGTTGGGGTGAGCAGTTCTTC.

This clonotype was seen repeatedly, ten times or more. The V call is TRBV6-1, the J call TRBJ2-7; 8 bases line up with TRBD1. Per germline, CDR1 MNHNS and CDR2 SASEGT. This CDR3 region has 15 residues. The J segment lost 5 bases and the V segment lost 4 bases, leaving 10 bases of the junction unmatched. The chain's CDR3 is CASSVAGQDFNEQYF. The CDR3 coding sequence is TGTGCCAGCAGTGTGGCGGGACAGGATTTCAACGAGCAGTACTTC.

In its sample, this clonotype was seen many times. The chain recombines TRBV9 with TRBJ1-1; D may be TRBD1 (5 bases). This CDR3 contains 16 residues. Germline lookup yields CDR1 SGDLS and CDR2 YYNGEE. The V and J ends lost 0 bases and 1 base respectively, with 13 bases between them. The CDR3 protein is CASSVAGRGTNTEAFF. The CDR3 coding sequence is TGTGCCAGCAGCGTAGCGGGACGGGGAACGAACACTGAAGCTTTCTTT.

This clonotype was found many times. This CDR3 is CASSLGGGQGNQPQHF. CDR3 nucleotide sequence: TGTGCCAGCAGCTTAGGGGGAGGACAGGGCAATCAGCCCCAGCATTTT. J is TRBJ1-5 and V is TRBV13, with 7 positions matching TRBD1. CDR3 length: 16 amino acids. Germline CDR1 is PRHDT and CDR2 is FYEKMQ (reference sequence). The V segment lost 0 bases and the J segment 2 bases; nucleotides outside the gene matches: 4.

There are a few counts of this clonotype. The chain combines TRBV20-1 with TRBJ2-1; possibly TRBD2 for D (5 bases). V lost 6 bases, J lost 9 bases, and 9 bases lay in between. This CDR3 spans 10 amino acids. The germline CDR1 and CDR2 sequences are DFQATT and SNEGSKA (reference sequence). The CDR3 protein is CSAEGTEQFF. The CDR3 DNA follows: TGCAGTGCCGAGGGCACTGAGCAGTTCTTC.